This T cell receptor (beta chain) was found in a study of T cell repertoires in cytomegalovirus infection. Study as a whole: Evidence of both CMV infection and a matching HLA type came from public TCR beta signatures. Whole-study findings and limits: Frequencies of public TCR beta families were cumulated, and this identified carriers of CMV plus the relevant HLA. HLA-C-restricted CMV-specific TCR beta clonotypes were dominant in the ex vivo response.

The ends lost 0 bases at V and 4 bases at J; junction bases unmatched: 7. The CDR3 has 17 amino acids. Germline V gene sequence: CDR1 LNHDA, CDR2 SQIVND (reference sequence). Details on this clonotype: Its antigen remains unknown.

TCRdb reprocessed the reads with MiXCR, giving one entry per CDR3 protein. The table shows about 530,000 distinct CDR3 sequences, with 26% occurring only once. This chain links TRBV19 with TRBJ1-1, with 11 bases matching TRBD1. The clonotype comes from a human donor in good health (CMV status not recorded). Some clones in this sample may be carry-over from other donors' samples. The sequenced sample consisted of PBMCs. CDR3 in DNA: TGTGCCAGTAGTATAGAAACGGGACAGGGGGGTGGCACTGAAGCTTTCTTT. It yields the protein CASSIETGQGGGTEAFF.